The rows below give T cell receptor beta chains drawn from one sample of a study of blood T cell repertoires in COVID-19. Profiling relied on immunoSEQ multiplex PCR, and the TCRdb table lists in-frame clones only, not all of them. The table lists tens of thousands of clones, 60% to 85% of them singletons. Sequenced: peripheral blood. The receptors stem from a man between 65 and 85 years old with acute or convalescent COVID-19. Both conserved end residues are part of each CDR3. Each record gives: V gene, D gene, J gene, clone size, CDR3 protein, CDR3 DNA. A D gene is named only where the DNA matches it firmly. Only some rows state a clone size, as once, few, many or a class for expanded clones.

v_gene: TRBV19
d_gene: .
j_gene: TRBJ1-4
abundance: .
CDR3aa: CASSPFGTSATNEKLFF
CDR3nt: TGTGCCAGTAGTCCATTCGGGACATCTGCAACTAATGAAAAACTGTTTTTT

v_gene: TRBV28
d_gene: TRBD1
j_gene: TRBJ1-5
abundance: .
CDR3aa: CASITGTGTKPQHF
CDR3nt: TGTGCCAGCATTACCGGGACAGGGACGAAGCCCCAGCATTTT

v_gene: TRBV18
d_gene: .
j_gene: TRBJ2-7
abundance: few
CDR3aa: CASSPFASSVGYEQYF
CDR3nt: TGTGCCAGCTCACCTTTTGCTAGTAGCGTCGGCTACGAGCAGTACTTC

v_gene: TRBV5-5
d_gene: .
j_gene: TRBJ1-1
abundance: .
CDR3aa: CASSLGQLHTEAFF
CDR3nt: TGTGCCAGCAGCTTGGGACAGCTACACACTGAAGCTTTCTTT

v_gene: TRBV29-1
d_gene: .
j_gene: TRBJ2-7
abundance: .
CDR3aa: CSVVNRPYEQYF
CDR3nt: TGCAGCGTTGTAAACAGGCCCTACGAGCAGTACTTC

v_gene: TRBV7-2
d_gene: .
j_gene: TRBJ1-2
abundance: .
CDR3aa: CASSFLSFGQGDGYTF
CDR3nt: TGTGCCAGCAGCTTTCTCTCGTTCGGGCAGGGCGATGGCTACACCTTC

v_gene: TRBV5-4
d_gene: TRBD1
j_gene: TRBJ2-5
abundance: few
CDR3aa: CASSLVQGSETQYF
CDR3nt: TGTGCCAGCAGCTTGGTACAGGGGTCGGAGACCCAGTACTTC

v_gene: TRBV5-1
d_gene: .
j_gene: TRBJ2-2
abundance: .
CDR3aa: CASSFNRGSTGELFF
CDR3nt: TGCGCCAGCAGCTTTAATCGGGGAAGCACCGGGGAGCTGTTTTTT

v_gene: TRBV2
d_gene: TRBD1
j_gene: TRBJ2-3
abundance: .
CDR3aa: CASRGQGLNTDTQYF
CDR3nt: TGTGCCAGCAGAGGACAGGGACTGAACACAGATACGCAGTATTTT

v_gene: TRBV29-1
d_gene: .
j_gene: TRBJ1-1
abundance: .
CDR3aa: CSVIQGITEAFF
CDR3nt: TGCAGCGTTATTCAGGGGATCACTGAAGCTTTCTTT

v_gene: TRBV28
d_gene: .
j_gene: TRBJ2-1
abundance: few
CDR3aa: CASSLKQGKNEQFF
CDR3nt: TGTGCCAGCAGTTTAAAACAGGGTAAAAATGAGCAGTTCTTC

v_gene: TRBV5-1
d_gene: TRBD2
j_gene: TRBJ2-1
abundance: few
CDR3aa: CASSLVAGGPGNEQFF
CDR3nt: TGCGCCAGCAGCTTGGTTGCGGGGGGGCCTGGGAATGAGCAGTTCTTC

v_gene: TRBV15
d_gene: .
j_gene: TRBJ1-3
abundance: .
CDR3aa: CATSRDDQGIGNTIYF
CDR3nt: TGTGCCACCAGCAGAGACGACCAGGGTATAGGAAACACCATATATTTT

v_gene: TRBV11-2
d_gene: .
j_gene: TRBJ1-1
abundance: .
CDR3aa: CASSHDTVNTEAFF
CDR3nt: TGTGCCAGCAGCCACGACACAGTAAACACTGAAGCTTTCTTT